The sequence of this T cell receptor (beta chain) was determined in a study of long-term antiretroviral therapy in people with HIV (dated by TCRdb to between 2020 and 2023). In terms of the full investigation: Collection of the earliest samples took place about a decade ahead of the 2015 WHO recommendation for immediate ART, at a time when ART was typically delayed until CD4 counts fell. A retrospective serial study tested whether ART initiation and durable HIV suppression were associated with changes in peripheral blood TRB repertoire composition and diversity. From 30 to 35 adults with confirmed HIV infection, the cohort provided 150 to 200 cryopreserved PBMC samples, gathered serially across a mean of about six years (range 1-12). Among the approximately 27 participants with HIV, eleven to twelve were female. No cross-contamination during QIAcube processing was seen in test extractions of a monoclonal T-cell line run alongside around 31 polyclonal samples. Summary of the overall study and its limitations: CDR3 length ranges in HIV repertoires were narrower than in controls, and network structure suggested an antigen-experienced repertoire with only a slight naive shift after ART. No data were available on ART adherence, viral resistance or therapy changes, limiting inferences about post-ART repertoire changes. Starting ART was linked to a significant rise in TRB diversity, yet even with long-term ART the diversity remained significantly lower than in transplant donor controls. Samples dated from the mid-2000s to the late 2010s, and the ART regimens used may be less effective than current ones. The repertoire was dominated across all time points by expanded TRB clones identified before ART initiation, although this dominance was seen to fluctuate and to decrease in many PLHIV after ART. Because PBMC availability was limited, only the TCR beta chain was sequenced, with no alpha chain pairing. Because pre-ART samples had limited cell numbers, profiling was done on unsorted PBMC rather than on sorted CD4+ and CD8+ T cells.

Of note for this clone: The antigen this receptor binds is unknown. The record has no base qualities; no much larger clone is one base away.

The immunoSEQ hsTCRB v3.0 assay was used at survey level resolution to sequence the TRB variable region. The targeted TRB sequencing depth was about 35,000-55,000 T-cell genomes per sample. An Illumina MiSeq with a v3 150-cycle kit was used to sequence the pooled TRB libraries. The paper's processing steps were these. Repertoire analysis was performed in R inside a reproducible Nextflow workflow that covered QC, data transformation and analysis. LymphoSeq2, an R package for exploring AIRR-Seq data, was used to implement the custom analyses. A few samples that yielded fewer than 5000 total TRB sequences were excluded, so that 200 or so HIV repertoires were analyzed. Among the 180 to 200 retained HIV repertoires, 55 to 60 were collected before ART initiation and 129 after ART initiation. Each repertoire was downsampled to 5000 TRB nucleotide sequences, and summary statistics were averaged across 100 downsampling iterations. TRB sequences were retained for analysis only if CDR3 regions of at least seven amino acids were present. Two measures captured diversity: a Shannon entropy-derived clonality score and the Gini coefficient. Repertoire networks linked the top 5000 CDR3 amino acid sequences whenever two sequences differed by an edit distance of one. For TRB CDR3 amino acid sequences, antigen specificity groups and MHC restriction were predicted with GLIPH2. To flag known associations with CMV, EBV, HIV or tissue antigens, CDR3 amino acid sequences were compared against VDJdb and McPAS-TCR. Pre-ART, post-ART and control groups were compared with Wilcoxon signed-rank tests and Holm-Bonferroni correction. TCRdb limited this immuneACCESS table to in-frame rearrangements with V and J called. A share of clones is missing; checked studies link under half to unresolved V genes, and the rest is unexplained. Clone size and V and J calls were adopted from that table, with D and trimming inferred from the DNA. The sample table shows more than 20,000 clones, and under 90% are seen once. Roughly 10% of the sample rests with the top ten.

The germline V gene encodes CDR1 SGHNT and CDR2 YYREEE (reference sequence). Between the V and J ends, shortened by 4 bases and 0 bases respectively, the junction contains 14 bases. Taken from cysteine to phenylalanine, the CDR3 has 16 residues. Kept here is only the CDR3 DNA, which spans 48 bases and is read in frame from base 1. Inclusion was restricted to participants for whom at least one PBMC sample before ART initiation and at least two post-ART samples were available. All participants with HIV were treated in the United States of America. Before DNA extraction, cryopreserved samples containing about 1-11 million PBMC were thawed and washed. At the time of the earliest PBMC sample, participants with HIV were aged between about 20 and 54 years. PBMC samples were contributed by each participant from 1-4 timepoints before ART initiation and 2-8 timepoints after ART initiation, with a median of 7 samples. For every participant, serial HIV viral load, CD4+ T-cell count, ART history and demographic data were obtained. Genomic DNA was extracted from unsorted PBMC with a Qiagen kit on a QIAcube, processed in batches of 12 samples.

This TCR was sampled from a man in his forties with HIV. Specimen: unsorted PBMCs, collected 2.3 to 2.5 years after starting antiretroviral therapy. Here the chain combines TRBV5-4 and TRBJ1-3; D gene: possibly TRBD1, on 5 matching bases. DNA sequence: TGTGCCAGCAGCCCCGGGGGGGGGAACTCTGGAAACACCATATATTTT. Translated, it gives CASSPGGGNSGNTIYF.